This TCR beta chain was sequenced for a study of blood T cell repertoires in COVID-19. Using immunoSEQ multiplex PCR, the repertoire was profiled, and TCRdb retains in-frame clones only, with some absent. The sample lists 180,000 or so clones; about 91% were seen once. Per germline, CDR1 MNHEY and CDR2 SVGAGI. The V gene lost 2 bases and the J gene lost 4 bases, with 14 bases spanning the gap. The CDR3 length is 15 residues. The sample taken for sequencing was peripheral blood. The sequence derives from a woman under 40 with acute or convalescent COVID-19. V is TRBV6-5 and J is TRBJ1-2; a weak D match, TRBD1 (6 bases). CDR3 sequence (DNA): TGTGCCAGCAGTTACGCCGATACAGGGCCCTATGGCTACACCTTC. This codes for CASSYADTGPYGYTF.